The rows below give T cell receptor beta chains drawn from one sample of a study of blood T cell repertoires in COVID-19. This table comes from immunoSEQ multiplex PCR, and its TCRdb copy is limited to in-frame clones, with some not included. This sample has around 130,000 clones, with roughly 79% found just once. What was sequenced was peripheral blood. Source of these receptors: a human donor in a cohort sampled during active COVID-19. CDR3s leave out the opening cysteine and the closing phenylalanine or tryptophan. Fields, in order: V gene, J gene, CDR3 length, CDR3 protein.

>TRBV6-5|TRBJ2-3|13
ASSYSGGVTDTQY
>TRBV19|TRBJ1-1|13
ASSTGTGITAEAF
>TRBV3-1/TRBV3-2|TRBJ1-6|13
ASSLRTGKDSPLH
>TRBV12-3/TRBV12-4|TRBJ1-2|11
ASSLGRLGGYT
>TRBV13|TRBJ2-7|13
ASSFQADRVYEQY
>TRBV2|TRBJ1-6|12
ASRPNGATSPLH
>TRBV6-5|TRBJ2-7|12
ASALGGTAYEQY
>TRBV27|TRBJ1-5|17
ASSLFSPQPYRGNQPQH
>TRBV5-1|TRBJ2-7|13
ASSPGTGINYEQY
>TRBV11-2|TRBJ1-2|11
ASSLEWNGGYT
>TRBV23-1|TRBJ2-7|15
ASSPQRTSGGRYEQY
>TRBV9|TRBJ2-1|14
ASSVATGWPNNEQF
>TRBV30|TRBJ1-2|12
AWSEVVGRGHGT
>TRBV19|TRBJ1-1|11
ASSMTANTEAF
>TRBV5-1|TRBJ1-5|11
ASRESGDQPQH
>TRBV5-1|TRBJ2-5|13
ASSAGGALQETQY
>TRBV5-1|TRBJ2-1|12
ASSSGVAGWGQF
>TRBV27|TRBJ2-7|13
ASSSQGSRYYEQY
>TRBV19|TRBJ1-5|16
ASSIKGPGTDYNQPQH
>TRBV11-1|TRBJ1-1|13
ASTLLRGMNTEAF
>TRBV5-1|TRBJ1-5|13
ASSLDAAGDQPQH
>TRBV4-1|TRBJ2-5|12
ASSQDGSQETQY
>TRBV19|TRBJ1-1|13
ASSPGQVGNTEAF
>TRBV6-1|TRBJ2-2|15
ASSGTSGAFNTGELF
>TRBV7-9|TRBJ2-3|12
ASSSSGGPDTQY
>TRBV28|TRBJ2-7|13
ASSLQGISSYEQY
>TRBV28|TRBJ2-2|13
ASSFSQRDTGELF
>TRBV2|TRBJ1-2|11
ASTGQLNYGYT
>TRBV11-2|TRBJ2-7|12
ASSDGTGSYEQY
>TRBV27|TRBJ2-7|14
ASSLSYRVRSYEQY
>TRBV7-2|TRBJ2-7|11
ASSFDYRVEQY
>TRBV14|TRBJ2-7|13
ASSLADRGFDEQY
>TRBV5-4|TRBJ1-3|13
ASSFFGGSGNTIY
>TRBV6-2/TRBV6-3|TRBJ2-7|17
ASSYPTQVPGRGNYEQY
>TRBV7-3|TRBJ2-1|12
ASSRNQGNNEQF
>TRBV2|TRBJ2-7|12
ASSRQGSSYEQY
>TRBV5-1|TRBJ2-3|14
ASSLEPRSGTDTQY
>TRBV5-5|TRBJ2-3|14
ASSKGQGAFTDTQY
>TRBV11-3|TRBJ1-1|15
ASSLDMEGSLNTEAF
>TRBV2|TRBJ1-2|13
ASSAQGASVSGYT
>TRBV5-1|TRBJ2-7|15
ASSTGQGGVPSGEQY
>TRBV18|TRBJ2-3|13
ATAPRDTHTDTQY
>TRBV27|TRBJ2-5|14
ASSLLGQGAGETQY
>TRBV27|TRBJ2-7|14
ASSLPLAGGPFEQY
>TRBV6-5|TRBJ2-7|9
ASMEYYEQY
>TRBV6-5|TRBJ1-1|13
ASRPLDSSNTEAF
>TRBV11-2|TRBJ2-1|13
ASSLDPGVANEQF
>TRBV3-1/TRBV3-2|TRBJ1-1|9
ASSQQGRAF
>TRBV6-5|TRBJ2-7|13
ASSYSWTGGHEQY